This T cell receptor (beta chain) was captured by sequencing in a study of PD-1 blockade in classical Hodgkin lymphoma. The study, taken as a whole, reports: Complete responders matched newly diagnosed patients in baseline diversity. Newly diagnosed patients were reported to exhibit reduced baseline TCR diversity relative to healthy donors. Researchers reported that CD4+ TCR diversity, though not CD8+, rose significantly by C4D1. Anyone who began nivolumab under 1 year after ASCT was excluded.

Regarding this clone: Its antigen is undetermined.

Some clones are missing from TCRdb's copy, which holds only in-frame ones; the method was immunoSEQ multiplex PCR. The sample yields about 30,000 clones, roughly nine tenths seen once. This sample's time point: cycle 4 day 1 (C4D1), after less than 7 weeks of nivolumab. The patients all showed relapse after autologous stem cell transplantation, while their brentuximab vedotin exposure varied. Starting with thawed PBMCs, CD4+ T cells were purified by magnetic negative selection. CDR1 and CDR2 (germline): SGHDT, YYEEEE. V was trimmed by 4 bases and J by 6 bases, leaving 12 bases between them. The CDR3 has 13 amino acids.

The clonotype was recovered from a human donor with classical Hodgkin lymphoma. The chain employs TRBV5-6 and TRBJ2-3, with no clear D. Sequenced here: CD4+ T cells from blood, sampled before the fourth cycle of nivolumab. CDR3: CASSPGPGDTQYF. The CDR3 DNA sequence: TGTGCCAGCAGCCCCGGACCTGGGGATACGCAGTATTTT.